This T cell receptor beta chain was identified during a study of CD8 T cell repertoires and HIV-1 epitope variants. CDR1 and CDR2 from the germline V gene are SGHNT and YYREEE (reference sequence). The CDR3 consists of 16 residues. V was pared by 0 bases and J by 2 bases, with 1 base of the junction left unmatched. Findings and limits, study-wide: Nine or ten antigen-specific TCR beta clonotypes were found; about 6 seemed cross-reactive to variants.

Regarding this clone: The antigen is undetermined.

Survey-depth immunoSEQ sequencing covered TCR beta CDR3 regions. Some clones are missing from TCRdb's copy, which holds only in-frame ones; the method was immunoSEQ multiplex PCR. The data show some 4,300 clones, approximately 67% seen once. The material sequenced was cultured CD8+ T cells derived from PBMCs. The source of this sequence is a male donor with HIV. The gene calls are TRBV5-4 and TRBJ2-4; 11 bases are shared with TRBD1. The CDR3 bases are TGTGCCAGCAGCTTGGGGGACAGGGGGACCAAAAACATTCAGTACTTC. Translated, it gives CASSLGDRGTKNIQYF.